The rows below give T cell receptor beta chains drawn from one sample of a study of OX40 agonist ivuxolimab in advanced cancers. This table comes from immunoSEQ multiplex PCR, and its TCRdb copy is limited to in-frame clones, with some not included. Of some 90,000 clones listed, 92% are singletons. The sample was CD4+ or CD8+ T cells sorted from blood, taken in a trial of the OX40 agonist ivuxolimab. These receptor sequences come from an adult with an advanced solid tumor such as melanoma, head and neck, liver or kidney cancer. The CDR3 runs from the conserved cysteine through the conserved F or W.

J gene	V gene	CDR3 protein
TRBJ2-1	TRBV5-5	CASSFRHEQLYNEQFF
TRBJ2-3	TRBV5-1	CASSLAGRRPDTQYF
TRBJ2-2	TRBV6-6	CASSYVVNTGELFF
TRBJ2-7	TRBV6-1	CASSAGGTAVSEQYF
TRBJ2-7	TRBV5-1	CASSLTSYEQYF
TRBJ2-3	TRBV14	CASSQAEGLSTDTQYF
TRBJ2-7	TRBV30	CAWSASGSKQYF
TRBJ2-2	TRBV5-4	CASSLPGQGGSGELFF
TRBJ2-1	TRBV28	CASSLTAYNEQFF
TRBJ2-1	TRBV6-1	CATRDLNEQFF
TRBJ2-7	TRBV6-5	CASSVTGSSYEQYF
TRBJ1-2	TRBV6-1	CASSFENRGGRGYTF
TRBJ2-3	TRBV2	CASIPGAPDTQYF
TRBJ2-5	TRBV7-9	CASSLPLMGETQYF
TRBJ2-7	TRBV20-1	CSADRGYEQYF
TRBJ2-7	TRBV7-8	CASSLGRVDYEQYF
TRBJ2-6	TRBV28	CASRAGTGLTGANVLTF
TRBJ2-1	TRBV19	CASKLAGGNNEQFF
TRBJ2-6	TRBV23-1	CASSPWEGTGYSGANVLTF
TRBJ1-2	TRBV4-1	CASSPRDSSFSNYGYTF
TRBJ2-1	TRBV7-6	CASSPQRGFYNEQFF
TRBJ1-1	TRBV5-1	CASSLDGTGGTEAFF
TRBJ1-1	TRBV7-9	CASSLAVGNTEAFF
TRBJ2-7	TRBV27	CASRAGVGEQYF
TRBJ2-7	TRBV2	CASSEAGDEQYF
TRBJ1-3	TRBV30	CAYTGSGNTIYF
TRBJ1-4	TRBV28	CASSRGGAFEKLFF
TRBJ1-1	TRBV7-9	CASRLGGLDTEAFF
TRBJ2-5	TRBV7-2	CASSFSRGAETQYF
TRBJ2-2	TRBV7-8	CASSPQAGGVDTGELFF
TRBJ2-7	TRBV30	CAWSPSPTGGYEQYF
TRBJ2-7	TRBV5-1	CASSLWPAVSYEQYF
TRBJ1-2	TRBV18	CASSPEGSATGYTF
TRBJ1-1	TRBV18	CASSQGEGAFF
TRBJ1-5	TRBV5-6	CASSSTGGGSNQPQHF
TRBJ2-2	TRBV18	CASSNGGQGKLFF
TRBJ2-3	TRBV30	CAWSVLGDTQYF
TRBJ2-2	TRBV7-9	CASSLQGYPTGELFF
TRBJ1-1	TRBV5-1	CASSPGQGVMNTEAFF